The 27 T cell receptor beta chains reported below all come from one sample, sequenced in a study of CD8+CD57+ T cells in acquired aplastic anemia. Both TCR beta VDJ combination and CDR3 sequence profiling were carried out. Genomic DNA was the template for this profiling. MiXCR, run by TCRdb on the reads, gives a single entry per CDR3 protein. The sample includes about 240,000 distinct CDR3 sequences, roughly half of them seen just once. By flow cytometry, patients selected for sequencing had shown an expansion of CD8+CD57+ cells. Sequenced sample: sorted CD4+, CD8+, or CD8+CD57+ T cells (not recorded which) from PBMCs. The origin of the receptors is a human donor with aplastic anemia.

V gene TRBV27 combines with J gene TRBJ1-2; D ambiguous. Germline V gene data show CDR1 as MNHEY and CDR2 as SMNVEV (reference sequence). The CDR3 totals 14 residues. V was cut by 3 bases and J by 4 bases, with 12 bases left in between. The CDR3 DNA reads as TGTGCCAGCAGTTTTGGGAGTATAGGCTATGGCTACACCTTC. The encoded protein is CASSFGSIGYGYTF.

The chain recombines TRBV6-2 or TRBV6-3 with TRBJ2-7; 9 bases are a match to TRBD2. Germline V gene sequence: CDR1 MNHEY, CDR2 SVGEGT. Trimming at V came to 5 bases and at J to 7 bases, leaving 12 bases not matched to a gene. This CDR3 is built from 15 residues. CDR3 amino acids: CASSTPSRGGGEQYF. The CDR3 DNA sequence: TGTGCCAGCAGTACTCCTTCGCGGGGGGGGGGAGAGCAGTACTTC.

This clonotype was seen at least ten times. The chain recombines TRBV6-5 with TRBJ2-7; TRBD2 agrees at 11 bases. The V gene end was trimmed by 1 base and the J gene end by 1 base; junction bases not matched to a gene: 3. This CDR3 spans 16 amino acids. Germline V CDR1 and CDR2: MNHEY, SVGAGI. The DNA of the CDR3 is TGTGCCAGCAGTTACTTAAGGACTAGCGGGTCCTACGAGCAGTACTTC. It codes for CASSYLRTSGSYEQYF.

This clonotype showed up many times. The rearrangement links TRBV9 to TRBJ2-7; 10 bases align to TRBD2. Germline lookup yields CDR1 SGDLS and CDR2 YYNGEE. Unmatched junction bases numbered 5, after V lost 3 bases and J lost 2 bases. The length of the CDR3 is 15 residues. DNA of the CDR3: TGTGCCAGCAGCGAGGGACTAGCGTTTACCTACGAGCAGTACTTC. Its protein is CASSEGLAFTYEQYF.

The chain carries TRBV19 and TRBJ1-1; no clear D gene. The germline CDR1 and CDR2 sequences are LNHDA and SQIVND (reference sequence). CDR3 size: 15 residues. V was cut by 8 bases and J by 1 base, with 17 bases left in between. Here the CDR3 reads CASAALGGRNTEAFF. In DNA form, the CDR3 reads TGTGCCAGTGCAGCCCTGGGCGGGAGGAACACTGAAGCTTTCTTT.

There are many counts of this clonotype. The chain recombines TRBV20-1 with TRBJ2-3, with 10 bases identical to TRBD1. Trimming at V came to 5 bases and at J to 1 base, leaving 6 bases not matched to a gene. The CDR3 length is 15 residues. Germline V lookup: CDR1 DFQATT, CDR2 SNEGSKA (reference sequence). The DNA of the CDR3 is TGCAGTGCTGAGACCGGGACAGGGGGCACAGATACGCAGTATTTT. Encoded protein: CSAETGTGGTDTQYF.

The chain recombines TRBV28 with TRBJ2-7; TRBD2 agrees at 12 bases. Per germline, CDR1 MDHEN and CDR2 SYDVKM. This CDR3 comprises 16 residues. With 5 bases clipped from V and 7 bases from J, the junction kept 12 bases outside the gene matches. For the CDR3, the DNA is TGTGCCAGCAGTCCCCCCTCGACTAGCGGGGGTTTGGAGCAGTACTTC. Protein product: CASSPPSTSGGLEQYF. Based on the CDR3 plus reference TRBV28 and TRBJ2-7, the full variable domain is DVKVTQSSRYLVKRTGEKVFLECVQDMDHENMFWYRQDPGLGLRLIYFSYDVKMKEKGDIPEGYSVSREKKERFSLILESASTNQTSMYLCASSPPSTSGGLEQYFGPGTRLTVT.

This clonotype was counted at least ten times. CDR3 nucleotides: TGTGCCAGCAGCCCTTCTAGCGGGGGGGAATACAATGAGCAGTTCTTC. This translates into CASSPSSGGEYNEQFF. The chain couples TRBV7-9 to TRBJ2-1; 12 bases line up with TRBD2. The CDR3 spans 16 residues. CDR1 and CDR2 (germline): SEHNR, FQNEAQ (reference sequence). V shed 5 bases, J shed 4 bases, and the junction held 6 bases outside the gene matches.

This clonotype occurred once. This chain joins TRBV15 and TRBJ2-3, with D possibly matching TRBD1 (6 bases). This CDR3 is 15 amino acids long. In germline, CDR1 is LNHNV, CDR2 YYDKDF (reference sequence). V lost 1 base to trimming and J lost 0 bases, with 8 bases between them. The CDR3 here is CATSRGGLSTDTQYF. The DNA for the CDR3 is TGTGCCACCAGCAGAGGGGGGCTAAGCACAGATACGCAGTATTTT.

This clonotype appeared many times. V usage is TRBV20-1 and J usage is TRBJ1-6, with 7 nucleotides matching TRBD1. This CDR3 is 13 amino acids long. Germline V CDR1 and CDR2: DFQATT, SNEGSKA (reference sequence). V was clipped by 6 bases and J by 7 bases; unmatched bases: 6. CDR3 sequence reads: CSADRDSNSPLHF. CDR3 coding DNA: TGCAGTGCCGACAGGGACAGCAATTCACCCCTCCACTTT.

The rearrangement uses TRBV25-1 and TRBJ1-2; TRBD1 matches at 7 bases. The J segment lost 2 bases and the V segment lost 6 bases, leaving 3 bases of the junction unmatched. Germline loops: CDR1 MGHDK, CDR2 SYGVNS. This CDR3 has 13 residues. DNA of the CDR3: TGTGCCAGCAGCGCGGACAGGAACTATGGCTACACCTTC. Protein sequence: CASSADRNYGYTF.

The V and J genes are TRBV30 and TRBJ1-2; no reliable D call. Trimming took 0 bases from V and 13 from J, leaving 15 bases between them. CDR3 length equals 12 residues. Germline V lookup: CDR1 GTSNPN, CDR2 SVGIG (reference sequence). CDR3 DNA sequence: TGTGCCTGGAGTGTAGAATCGCTGGGTGGCACCTTC. Amino acids: CAWSVESLGGTF.

Note on this clonotype: This may be a read error: a much more frequent sequence differs by one nucleotide. The chain has TRBV9 and TRBJ2-1; D may be TRBD2 (5 bases). This CDR3 spans 13 amino acids. In germline, CDR1 is SGDLS, CDR2 YYNGEE. V was clipped by 8 bases and J by 8 bases, with 17 bases between them. The CDR3 region is CASNPSRAHEQFF. The CDR3 DNA reads TGTGCCAGTAACCCATCGAGGGCCCATGAGCAGTTCTTC.

This rearrangement joins TRBV7-3 to TRBJ1-1; D is possibly TRBD1 (5 bases). The CDR3 is 15 residues long. Germline CDR1 is SGHTA and CDR2 is FQGTGA. The V end lost 8 bases, the J end lost 2 bases, and 18 bases lay between the germline ends. CDR3 region: CASPHPGHPNTEAFF. The CDR3 bases are TGTGCCAGCCCCCATCCAGGACACCCTAACACTGAAGCTTTCTTT.

V usage is TRBV7-2 and J usage is TRBJ2-7; tentatively, D is TRBD1 or TRBD2 (5 bases each). In germline, CDR1 is SGHTA, CDR2 FQGNSA. The CDR3 spans 12 residues. V lost 5 bases and J 7 bases, leaving 12 bases between the germline ends. The CDR3 loop is CASSTGRKEQYF. The DNA of the CDR3 is TGTGCCAGCAGCACGGGACGAAAAGAGCAGTACTTC.

This clonotype was observed many times. The rearrangement links TRBV9 to TRBJ2-2; possibly TRBD2 for D (5 bases). Trimming shortened V by 0 bases and J by 2 bases, and 11 bases separated the two germline ends. Germline V gives CDR1 SGDLS, CDR2 YYNGEE. The CDR3 sequence is 16 residues long. CDR3 DNA: TGTGCCAGCAGCGTAGATCCAGGAGGAAACACCGGGGAGCTGTTTTTT. Residues: CASSVDPGGNTGELFF.

The chain has TRBV7-2 and TRBJ2-3; 9 bases match TRBD1. V lost 5 bases and J lost 5; bases outside the gene matches: 8. Germline V gene lookup returns CDR1 SGHTA and CDR2 FQGNSA. This CDR3 has 15 residues. CDR3 amino acids: CASSLGTGHVDTQYF. The CDR3 coding sequence is TGTGCCAGCAGCCTCGGGACAGGGCATGTAGATACGCAGTATTTT.

The count of this clonotype is one. The V gene is TRBV29-1, the J gene TRBJ2-7, with D perhaps TRBD1 (5 bases). Deletions cut 4 bases from V and 6 bases from J, with 13 bases between. The length of the CDR3 is 12 residues. The V gene's germline CDR1 is SQVTM and CDR2 ANQGSEA. CDR3 sequence: CSVAGQGAEQYF. As DNA, the CDR3 is TGCAGCGTTGCCGGCCAGGGCGCCGAGCAGTACTTC.

This clonotype was seen ten or more times. This sequence joins TRBV13 and TRBJ2-7, with D unresolved. V gave up 4 bases and J gave up 3 bases, with 16 bases separating them. The CDR3 runs to 15 residues. In germline, CDR1 is PRHDT, CDR2 FYEKMQ (reference sequence). CDR3 nucleotide sequence: TGTGCCAGCAGCTCGAGTTTGGTCATTAGCTACGAGCAGTACTTC. This translates into CASSSSLVISYEQYF.

To note about this clonotype: At one boundary the junction diverges from the germline segment, which might be a read error. The chain couples TRBV24-1 to TRBJ1-1, with no clear D. Germline V gene sequence: CDR1 KGHDR, CDR2 SFDVKD. CDR3 length equals 13 residues. The CDR3 loop is CASSLYQNTEALF. CDR3 bases: TGTGCCAGCAGTTTATATCAGAACACTGAAGCTCTCTTT.

The CDR3 coding sequence is TGCAGCGTTGCGATCGGGGGGCGAGGGGAAAAACTGTTTTTT. Protein: CSVAIGGRGEKLFF. The chain carries TRBV29-1 and TRBJ1-4, with TRBD1 as a possible D gene (6 bases). The CDR3 is made up of 14 amino acids. Germline lookup yields CDR1 SQVTM and CDR2 ANQGSEA. Trimming cost V 4 bases and J 8 bases, with 17 bases left between them.

Comment on this clonotype: Possible read error: a much larger clone is one base away. The rearrangement links TRBV5-1 to TRBJ1-1; no reliable D call. Trimming cost V 2 bases and J 0 bases, with 11 bases left between them. The germline V gene encodes CDR1 SGHRS and CDR2 YFSETQ. The CDR3 is 15 residues long. CDR3 bases: TGCGCCAGCAGCTTAAAGGCGGGGATGAACACTGAAGCTTTCTTT. Residues: CASSLKAGMNTEAFF.

This clonotype was observed a single time. The conserved closing phenylalanine or tryptophan is absent in this CDR3, likely reflecting a read error. This chain joins TRBV25-1 and TRBJ2-7; 11 bases fit TRBD2. The CDR3 contains 17 residues. The trim removed 4 bases at V and 4 bases at J, leaving 12 bases unmatched. Germline V CDR1 and CDR2: MGHDK, SYGVNS. The CDR3 here is CASSARSAGTSGYEQYC. In nucleotides, the CDR3 is TGTGCCAGCAGTGCAAGATCGGCCGGGACTAGCGGTTACGAGCAGTACTGC.

This clonotype was counted ten times or more. This rearrangement joins TRBV20-1 to TRBJ2-7; TRBD2 matches at 10 bases. CDR3 length: 16 amino acids. CDR1 is DFQATT, CDR2 SNEGSKA, per germline (reference sequence). After removal of 0 bases from V and 1 base from J, the junction contained 6 bases not matched to a gene. CDR3 DNA: TGCAGTGCTAGAGATTTCACTAGCGGGGTGTCCTACGAGCAGTACTTC. Its translation: CSARDFTSGVSYEQYF.

The chain has TRBV9 and TRBJ2-5; 12 nucleotides agree with TRBD2. The ends lost 2 bases at V and 7 bases at J; junction bases unmatched: 0. The CDR3 loop spans 13 amino acids. The germline gives CDR1 SGDLS, CDR2 YYNGEE. The CDR3 protein is CASSVGLAGTQYF. In DNA, the CDR3 is TGTGCCAGCAGCGTGGGACTAGCGGGGACCCAGTACTTC.

The V gene is TRBV19, the J gene TRBJ2-2, with TRBD1 matching 10 bases. The V gene end was trimmed by 5 bases and the J gene end by 3 bases; junction bases not matched to a gene: 3. The CDR3 sequence is 15 residues long. The germline gives CDR1 LNHDA, CDR2 SQIVND (reference sequence). The CDR3 DNA sequence: TGTGCCAGTAGTGCCGGGACAGGGGACACCGGGGAGCTGTTTTTT. Encoded protein: CASSAGTGDTGELFF.

V gene TRBV7-2 combines with J gene TRBJ2-7; D perhaps matches TRBD1 (5 bases). This CDR3 region has 15 residues. V was shortened by 4 bases and J by 6 bases, with 19 bases between the two germline ends. Germline CDR1 SGHTA, CDR2 FQGNSA. For the CDR3, the DNA is TGTGCCAGCAGCTCAGGGCAGGGCCCCCCTTCCGAGCAGTACTTC. It is translated as CASSSGQGPPSEQYF.